One and the same sample provided the 27 T cell receptor beta chains below, sequenced in a study of cytomegalovirus exposure and HLA in healthy donors. PCR employed 60 Vbeta and 13 Jbeta primers. The data were produced by immunoSEQ multiplex PCR, yet TCRdb's version contains in-frame clones alone and is incomplete. The table records 250,000 to 350,000 clones, 80% to 90% of them present only once. The sequenced sample was PBMCs. Receptors originate from a man aged 40-49 years in good health and CMV-seropositive.

In its sample, this clone was seen once. The J gene is TRBJ2-3, the V gene TRBV7-3; 14 positions agree with TRBD2. Germline CDR1 is SGHTA and CDR2 is FQGTGA. After removal of 2 bases from V and 1 base from J, the junction contained 8 bases not matched to a gene. The CDR3 loop spans 19 amino acids. This CDR3 is CASSLGTSGSFDRTDTQYF. Written as DNA, the CDR3 is TGTGCCAGCAGCTTAGGGACTAGCGGGAGTTTTGACCGCACAGATACGCAGTATTTT.

The gene calls are TRBV7-9 and TRBJ2-1; possible D gene TRBD2, 6 bases. The germline CDR1 and CDR2 sequences are SEHNR and FQNEAQ (reference sequence). The CDR3 runs to 16 residues. V lost 5 bases and J 0 bases, leaving 14 bases between the germline ends. CDR3 region: CASSKYSGGSYNEQFF. CDR3 DNA: TGTGCCAGCAGCAAATATAGCGGAGGCTCCTACAATGAGCAGTTCTTC.

The chain joins TRBV12-1 to TRBJ2-4; the table names TRBD2, a call not compared with the DNA. TRBV12-1 is described as a pseudogene. CDR3 size: 17 residues. The CDR3 nucleotides read TGTGCCAGCAGCTTTTCGGCTAGCGATGAAGCCAAAAACATTCAGTACTTC. Amino acids: CASSFSASDEAKNIQYF.

This sequence joins TRBV28 and TRBJ1-2; D gene uncertain. V was pared by 3 bases and J by 3 bases, with 2 bases between. The germline CDR1 and CDR2 sequences are MDHEN and SYDVKM. The CDR3 consists of 11 residues. CDR3 sequence: CASSFDYGYTF. The CDR3 DNA follows: TGTGCCAGCAGTTTCGACTATGGCTACACCTTC.

V is TRBV28 and J is TRBJ2-7; the match to TRBD1 covers 11 bases. Germline V gene sequence: CDR1 MDHEN, CDR2 SYDVKM. V lost 3 bases, J lost 4 bases, and 5 bases stayed unmatched. The CDR3 sequence is 15 residues long. The CDR3 spells CASSFLGQGVYEQYF. CDR3 DNA sequence: TGTGCCAGCAGTTTTTTGGGACAGGGGGTATACGAGCAGTACTTC.

The chain uses TRBV5-4 and TRBJ2-3; TRBD2 agrees at 9 bases. V lost 4 bases to trimming and J lost 1 base; unmatched junction nucleotides: 13. Germline assignment: CDR1 SGHNT and CDR2 YYREEE (reference sequence). CDR3 length: 18 amino acids. The CDR3 bases are TGTGCCAGCAGCCCCCTCCAAAAGGGACTAGCTGGCACAGATACGCAGTATTTT. It encodes CASSPLQKGLAGTDTQYF.

The genes are TRBV19 and TRBJ2-5; weak D call: TRBD1 (6 bases). V was pared by 5 bases and J by 3 bases, with 13 bases between. The CDR3 extends over 14 amino acids. Germline CDR1 reads LNHDA; CDR2 reads SQIVND (reference sequence). Here the CDR3 DNA reads TGTGCCAGTAGTTCTAGGACAGCTGAAGAGACCCAGTACTTC. It codes for CASSSRTAEETQYF.

Points on this clone: This same CDR3 is encoded by further DNA sequences in the sample. The V gene is TRBV7-6, the J gene TRBJ2-1; 9 bases match TRBD2. The V segment lost 5 bases and the J segment 0 bases; nucleotides outside the gene matches: 5. The germline V gene encodes CDR1 SGHVS and CDR2 FNYEAQ. CDR3 size: 16 residues. CDR3 sequence: CASSLETSGSYNEQFF. The CDR3 DNA reads as TGTGCCAGCAGCCTGGAGACTAGCGGCTCCTACAATGAGCAGTTCTTC.

The rearrangement links TRBV9 to TRBJ2-1, with D perhaps matching TRBD2 (6 bases). The germline V gene encodes CDR1 SGDLS and CDR2 YYNGEE. V gave up 3 bases and J gave up 0 bases, with 13 bases separating them. The length of the CDR3 is 16 residues. The CDR3 region has the DNA TGTGCCAGCAGCGCCTTAGCGGCAAGCTCCTACAATGAGCAGTTCTTC. This sequence encodes CASSALAASSYNEQFF.

V and J are TRBV27 and TRBJ2-7; TRBD1 agrees at 9 bases. Germline V lookup: CDR1 MNHEY, CDR2 SMNVEV (reference sequence). CDR3 length: 16 amino acids. J gave up 2 bases and V 4 bases, and 9 bases lay outside the gene matches. The CDR3 spells CASSSWTGEGTYEQYF. The CDR3 region has the DNA TGTGCCAGCAGTTCATGGACAGGGGAAGGTACCTACGAGCAGTACTTC.

The rearrangement uses TRBV6-1 and TRBJ2-1; 13 bases line up with TRBD2. CDR3 length: 15 amino acids. CDR1 and CDR2 (germline): MNHNS, SASEGT. Unmatched junction bases numbered 2, after V lost 4 bases and J lost 5 bases. In DNA, the CDR3 is TGTGCCAGCAGTGGTGGACTAGCGGGGGACAATGAGCAGTTCTTC. This gives the protein CASSGGLAGDNEQFF.

The CDR3 DNA is TGTGCCAGCGAGCAGGACATCTCGGCCGGGGAGCTGTTTTTT. Its protein product is CASEQDISAGELFF. This chain connects TRBV28 to TRBJ2-2, with a tentative D call TRBD1 (5 bases). The CDR3 runs 14 residues. The germline V gene encodes CDR1 MDHEN and CDR2 SYDVKM. Between the trimmed V and J ends, which lost 8 bases and 6 bases, there was a span of 16 bases.

The chain uses TRBV27 and TRBJ2-7, with TRBD1 as a possible D gene (5 bases). The CDR3 loop spans 14 amino acids. Trimming left V 6 bases short and J 0 bases short, with 12 bases between. Per germline, CDR1 MNHEY and CDR2 SMNVEV (reference sequence). The CDR3: CASSPGAYSYEQYF. The CDR3 bases are TGTGCCAGCAGCCCTGGGGCCTACTCCTACGAGCAGTACTTC.

CDR3 DNA sequence: TGTGCCAGCAGTTCCAGACTAGCGGGAGTGGGGTACGAGCAGTACTTC. This sequence encodes CASSSRLAGVGYEQYF. The chain uses TRBV28 and TRBJ2-7; 12 nucleotides align to TRBD2. There are 16 residues in the CDR3. CDR1 is MDHEN, CDR2 SYDVKM, per germline. V lost 4 bases and J lost 4; bases outside the gene matches: 8.

The chain couples TRBV7-2 to TRBJ2-1, with 14 bases identical to TRBD2. V lost 2 bases, J lost 12 bases, and 6 bases stayed unmatched. CDR1 SGHTA and CDR2 FQGNSA come from the germline V gene. The CDR3 runs 15 residues. CDR3: CASSLRLAGGPGQFF. As DNA, the CDR3 is TGTGCCAGCAGCTTAAGACTAGCGGGAGGGCCTGGGCAGTTCTTC.

This clone was counted between two and nine times. J is TRBJ1-1 and V is TRBV7-9; 10 nucleotides line up with TRBD1. After removal of 5 bases from V and 0 bases from J, the junction contained 9 bases not matched to a gene. The CDR3 consists of 17 residues. Germline V gene lookup returns CDR1 SEHNR and CDR2 FQNEAQ (reference sequence). The chain's CDR3 is CASSRTDRGAMNTEAFF. The DNA for the CDR3 is TGTGCCAGCAGCAGAACGGACAGGGGGGCCATGAACACTGAAGCTTTCTTT.

In this sample, this clone turned up a few times. V is TRBV27 and J is TRBJ2-3, with 7 bases lining up with TRBD2. The CDR3 totals 14 residues. Losses at the gene ends were 2 bases for V and 4 bases for J; bases not matched to a gene: 3. Germline CDR1 reads MNHEY; CDR2 reads SMNVEV (reference sequence). CDR3 bases: TGTGCCAGCAGTTTACGGCTAGCGGCAGATACGCAGTATTTT. Translated, it gives CASSLRLAADTQYF.

The chain couples TRBV11-2 to TRBJ2-1, with 7 bases identical to TRBD2. Germline CDR1 and CDR2: SGHAT and FQNNGV. The J segment lost 7 bases and the V segment lost 1 base, leaving 7 bases of the junction unmatched. The CDR3 sequence is 15 residues long. CDR3 sequence (DNA): TGTGCCAGCAGCTTAGTAGCGGGTCCTGTGAATGAGCAGTTCTTC. Its translation: CASSLVAGPVNEQFF.

The chain couples TRBV6-5 to TRBJ2-7; the match to TRBD1 covers 8 bases. CDR1 is MNHEY and CDR2 is SVGAGI in the germline V gene. J lost 7 bases, V lost 5 bases, and 13 bases had no gene match. The CDR3 runs to 15 residues. CDR3 amino acids: CASSNLQAGGREQYF. CDR3 nucleotide sequence: TGTGCCAGCAGTAACCTGCAAGCAGGGGGCCGGGAGCAGTACTTC.

This chain joins TRBV6-5 and TRBJ2-3; 10 nucleotides line up with TRBD1. This CDR3 comprises 13 residues. Germline assignment: CDR1 MNHEY and CDR2 SVGAGI. V lost 9 bases to trimming and J lost 4 bases; unmatched junction nucleotides: 4. The DNA for the CDR3 is TGTGCCAGTCGGGACAGGGGATCAGATACGCAGTATTTT. It is translated as CASRDRGSDTQYF.

The rearrangement joins TRBV28 to TRBJ2-3, with D possibly being TRBD2 (5 bases). V lost 1 base and J 0 bases, leaving 11 bases between the germline ends. The CDR3 runs 16 residues. Germline V gives CDR1 MDHEN, CDR2 SYDVKM. This CDR3 is CASSLFPGSSTDTQYF. Here the CDR3 DNA reads TGTGCCAGCAGTTTATTCCCGGGATCTAGCACAGATACGCAGTATTTT.

The rearrangement links TRBV5-4 to TRBJ2-1, with 8 bases fitting TRBD2. V shed 2 bases, J shed 6 bases, and the junction held 4 bases outside the gene matches. Germline assignment: CDR1 SGHNT and CDR2 YYREEE (reference sequence). The CDR3 runs to 14 residues. The CDR3 bases are TGTGCCAGCAGCTTAGGGACTAGGGGCAATGAGCAGTTCTTC. It yields the protein CASSLGTRGNEQFF.

The gene calls are TRBV12-5 and TRBJ2-2, with 10 bases that match TRBD1. CDR3 size: 17 residues. The germline gives CDR1 LGHNT, CDR2 FRNRAP. The V and J ends lost 2 bases and 4 bases, in that order; junction bases with no gene match: 7. The CDR3 DNA follows: TGTGCTAGTGGTTTGTCAGCGGGACAGGGGACCACCGGGGAGCTGTTTTTT. Protein product: CASGLSAGQGTTGELFF.

The rearrangement uses TRBV27 and TRBJ2-7; 8 bases map to TRBD1. The CDR3 length is 17 residues. Germline trimming cut 1 base from V and 4 bases from J; bases unmatched to any gene: 12. The V gene's germline CDR1 is MNHEY and CDR2 SMNVEV (reference sequence). CDR3 protein: CASSLWTGPEGGYEQYF. DNA of the CDR3: TGTGCCAGCAGTTTATGGACAGGGCCAGAAGGGGGGTACGAGCAGTACTTC.

This chain links TRBV28 with TRBJ2-7, with a possible D match to TRBD2 (5 bases). Trimming stripped 1 base from V and 0 bases from J, with 13 bases between. The CDR3 has 16 amino acids. Germline values: CDR1 MDHEN, CDR2 SYDVKM. CDR3 residues: CASSLLAGKSSYEQYF. DNA for the CDR3: TGTGCCAGCAGTTTATTGGCCGGGAAGAGCTCCTACGAGCAGTACTTC.

V is TRBV28 and J is TRBJ2-1, with 7 bases aligning to TRBD1. Unmatched junction bases numbered 10, after V lost 5 bases and J lost 9 bases. This CDR3 comprises 14 residues. The germline V gene encodes CDR1 MDHEN and CDR2 SYDVKM. In nucleotides, the CDR3 is TGTGCCAGCAGTCGAGAGGGGGCGATATCTGAGCAGTTCTTC. Amino acids: CASSREGAISEQFF.

This clone was seen a single time. This chain joins TRBV2 and TRBJ2-7; TRBD1 matches at 7 bases. This CDR3 contains 13 residues. In germline, CDR1 is SNHLY, CDR2 FYNNEI. J lost 1 base, V lost 6 bases, and 3 bases had no gene match. The CDR3 here is CASRGDRSYEQYF. The DNA of the CDR3 is TGTGCCAGCAGGGGGGACAGATCCTACGAGCAGTACTTC.